Reported below is one T cell receptor beta chain. Under the authors' procedure: Reference gene primer amplification gave estimated nucleated cell counts. Libraries were prepared by immunoSEQ multiplex PCR; TCRdb keeps only in-frame clonotypes and omits some of them. V, J and clone size reflect that table, while D and trimming were determined from the DNA. This table holds 150,000 to 200,000 clones, roughly nine tenths found once. This specimen belongs to a study of blood T cell repertoires in COVID-19. Background on the study: There were acute and convalescent COVID-19 samples, and they came from the United States, Italy and Spain. PBMCs, B-cell-depleted T cells, or T cells were the source of the cDNA or gDNA that made up the material.

V lost 6 bases to trimming and J lost 0 bases; unmatched junction nucleotides: 0. Germline loops: CDR1 MNHEY, CDR2 SVGAGI. The CDR3 sequence is 15 residues long. This TCR was sampled from a man between 65 and 80 years old with active or convalescent COVID-19. Sequenced sample: peripheral blood. The chain joins TRBV6-5 to TRBJ1-4; 11 bases match TRBD1. CDR3 in DNA: TGTGCCAGCAGGGGACAGGGGGCAACTAATGAAAAACTGTTTTTT. Amino acid sequence: CASRGQGATNEKLFF.